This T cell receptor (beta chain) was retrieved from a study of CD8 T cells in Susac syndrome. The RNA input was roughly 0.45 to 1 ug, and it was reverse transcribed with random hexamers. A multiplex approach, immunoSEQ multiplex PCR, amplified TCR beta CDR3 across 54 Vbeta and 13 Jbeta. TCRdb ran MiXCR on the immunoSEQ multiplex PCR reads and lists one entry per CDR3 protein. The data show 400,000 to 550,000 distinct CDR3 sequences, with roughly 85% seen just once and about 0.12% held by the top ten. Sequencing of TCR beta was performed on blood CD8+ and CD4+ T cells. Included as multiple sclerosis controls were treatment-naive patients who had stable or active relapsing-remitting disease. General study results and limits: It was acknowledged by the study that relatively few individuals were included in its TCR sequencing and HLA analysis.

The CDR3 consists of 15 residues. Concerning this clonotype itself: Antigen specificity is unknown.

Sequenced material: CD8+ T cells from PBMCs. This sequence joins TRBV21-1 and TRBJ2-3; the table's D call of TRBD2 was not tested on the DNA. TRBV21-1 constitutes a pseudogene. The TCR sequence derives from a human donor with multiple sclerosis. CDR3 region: CASSKGLAGTDTQYF. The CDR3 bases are TGTGCCAGCAGCAAAGGACTAGCGGGCACAGATACGCAGTATTTT.